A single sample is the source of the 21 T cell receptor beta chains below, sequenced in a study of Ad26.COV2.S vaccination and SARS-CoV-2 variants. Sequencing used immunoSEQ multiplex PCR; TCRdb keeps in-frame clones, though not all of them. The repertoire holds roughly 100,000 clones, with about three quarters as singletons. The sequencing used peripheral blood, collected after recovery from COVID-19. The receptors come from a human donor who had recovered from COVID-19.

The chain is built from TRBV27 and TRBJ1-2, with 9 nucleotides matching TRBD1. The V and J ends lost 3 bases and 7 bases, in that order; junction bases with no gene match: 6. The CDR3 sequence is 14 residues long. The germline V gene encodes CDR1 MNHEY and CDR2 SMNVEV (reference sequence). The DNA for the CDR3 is TGTGCCAGCAGTTTGAGGTCGACAGGGGGTGGCTACACCTTC. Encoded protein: CASSLRSTGGGYTF.

The CDR3 nucleotides are TGCGCCAGCAGCTTGGGGCAGGGGGAGAATGAAAAACTGTTTTTT. Its protein is CASSLGQGENEKLFF. The V and J genes are TRBV5-1 and TRBJ1-4; 7 positions agree with TRBD1. Germline V gene lookup returns CDR1 SGHRS and CDR2 YFSETQ. Trimming at V came to 0 bases and at J to 5 bases, leaving 4 bases not matched to a gene. This CDR3 contains 15 residues. Looking up the rest from reference TRBV5-1 and TRBJ1-4 gives the full variable domain: KAGVTQTPRYLIKTRGQQVTLSCSPISGHRSVSWYQQTPGQGLQFLFEYFSETQRNKGNFPGRFSGRQFSNSRSEMNVSTLELGDSALYLCASSLGQGENEKLFFGSGTQLSVL.

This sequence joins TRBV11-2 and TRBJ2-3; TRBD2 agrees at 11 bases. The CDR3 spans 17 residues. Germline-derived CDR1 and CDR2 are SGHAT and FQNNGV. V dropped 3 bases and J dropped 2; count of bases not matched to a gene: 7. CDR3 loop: CASSFPLTSGDTDTQYF. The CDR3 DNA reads TGTGCCAGCAGCTTCCCCTTGACTAGCGGGGACACAGATACGCAGTATTTT.

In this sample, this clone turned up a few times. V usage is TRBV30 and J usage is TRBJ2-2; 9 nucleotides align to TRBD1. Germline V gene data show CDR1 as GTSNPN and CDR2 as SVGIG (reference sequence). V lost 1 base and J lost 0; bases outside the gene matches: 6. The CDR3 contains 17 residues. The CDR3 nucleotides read TGTGCCTGGAGTGCCCCGGGACAGGGTCCGAACACCGGGGAGCTGTTTTTT. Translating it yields CAWSAPGQGPNTGELFF.

CDR3 bases: TGTGCCAGCAGCTTAACTAGTCCGTTTGAGCTTTATTCTGGGGCCAACGTCCTGACTTTC. Translation: CASSLTSPFELYSGANVLTF. The gene calls are TRBV7-3 and TRBJ2-6; D call uncertain. The V gene lost 0 bases and the J gene lost 1 base, with 19 bases spanning the gap. Germline V gives CDR1 SGHTA, CDR2 FQGTGA. This CDR3 contains 20 residues.

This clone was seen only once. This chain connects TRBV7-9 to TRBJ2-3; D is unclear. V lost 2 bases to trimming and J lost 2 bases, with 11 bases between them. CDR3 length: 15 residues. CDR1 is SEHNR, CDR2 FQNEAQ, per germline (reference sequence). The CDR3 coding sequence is TGTGCCAGCAGCTTAAGGAGTACTAACACAGATACGCAGTATTTT. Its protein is CASSLRSTNTDTQYF.

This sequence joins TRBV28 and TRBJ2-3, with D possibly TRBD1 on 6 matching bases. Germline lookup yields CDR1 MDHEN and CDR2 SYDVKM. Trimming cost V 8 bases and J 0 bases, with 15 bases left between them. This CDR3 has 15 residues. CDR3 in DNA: TGTGCCAGCCGGACTCAGGGGTATAGCACAGATACGCAGTATTTT. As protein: CASRTQGYSTDTQYF.

DNA of the CDR3: TGTGCCAGCAGTTTAGGGGCATACCAGCCCCAGCATTTT. Encoded protein: CASSLGAYQPQHF. J is TRBJ1-5 and V is TRBV28, with D maybe TRBD1 (5 bases). CDR1 and CDR2 from the germline V gene are MDHEN and SYDVKM. This CDR3 comprises 13 residues. Trimming removed 2 bases at V and 7 bases at J, with 9 bases between.

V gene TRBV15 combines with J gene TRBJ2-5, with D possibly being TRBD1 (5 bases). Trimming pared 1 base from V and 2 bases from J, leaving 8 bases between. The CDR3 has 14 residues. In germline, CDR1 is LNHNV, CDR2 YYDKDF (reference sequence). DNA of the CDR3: TGTGCCACCAGCAGAGGGGGCTTACAAGAGACCCAGTACTTC. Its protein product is CATSRGGLQETQYF. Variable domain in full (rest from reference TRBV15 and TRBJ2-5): DAMVIQNPRYQVTQFGKPVTLSCSQTLNHNVMYWYQQKSSQAPKLLFHYYDKDFNNEADTPDNFQSRRPNTSFCFLDIRSPGLGDTAMYLCATSRGGLQETQYFGPGTRLLVL.

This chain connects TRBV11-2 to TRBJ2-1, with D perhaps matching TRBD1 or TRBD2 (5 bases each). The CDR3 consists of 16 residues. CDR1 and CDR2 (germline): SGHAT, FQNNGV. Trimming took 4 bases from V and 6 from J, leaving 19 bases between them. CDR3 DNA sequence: TGTGCCAGCAGCTCCCCGCTCCGGGACCCCAGCAATGAGCAGTTCTTC. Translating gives CASSSPLRDPSNEQFF.

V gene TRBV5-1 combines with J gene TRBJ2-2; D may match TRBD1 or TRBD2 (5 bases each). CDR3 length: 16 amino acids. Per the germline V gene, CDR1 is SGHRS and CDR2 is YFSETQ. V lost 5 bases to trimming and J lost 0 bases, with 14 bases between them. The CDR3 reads CASSFSGTTNTGELFF. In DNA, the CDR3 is TGCGCCAGCAGTTTCTCCGGGACCACGAACACCGGGGAGCTGTTTTTT.

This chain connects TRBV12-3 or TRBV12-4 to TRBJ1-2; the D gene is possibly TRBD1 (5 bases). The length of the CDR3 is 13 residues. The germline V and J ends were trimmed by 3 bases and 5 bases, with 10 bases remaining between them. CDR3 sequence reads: CASSFREGYGYTF. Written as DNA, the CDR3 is TGTGCCAGCAGTTTCAGGGAAGGGTATGGCTACACCTTC.

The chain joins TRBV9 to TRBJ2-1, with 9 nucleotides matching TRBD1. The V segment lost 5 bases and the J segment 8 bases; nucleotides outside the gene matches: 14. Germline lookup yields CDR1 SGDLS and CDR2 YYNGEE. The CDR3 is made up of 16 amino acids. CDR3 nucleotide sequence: TGTGCCAGCAGTCCGCCTAGGAACAGGGGGCAGGATGAGCAGTTCTTC. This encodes CASSPPRNRGQDEQFF. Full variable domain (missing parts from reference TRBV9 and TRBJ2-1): DSGVTQTPKHLITATGQRVTLRCSPRSGDLSVYWYQQSLDQGLQFLIQYYNGEERAKGNILERFSAQQFPDLHSELNLSSLELGDSALYFCASSPPRNRGQDEQFFGPGTRLTVL.

CDR3 DNA: TGTGCCAGCAGCCCCGAGTTGAGCGGGGGCCAAGAGACCCAGTACTTC. It yields the protein CASSPELSGGQETQYF. The chain carries TRBV11-3 and TRBJ2-5, with 8 bases fitting TRBD2. This CDR3 is built from 16 residues. J lost 1 base, V lost 5 bases, and 9 bases had no gene match. The V gene's germline CDR1 is SGHNT and CDR2 YENEEA.

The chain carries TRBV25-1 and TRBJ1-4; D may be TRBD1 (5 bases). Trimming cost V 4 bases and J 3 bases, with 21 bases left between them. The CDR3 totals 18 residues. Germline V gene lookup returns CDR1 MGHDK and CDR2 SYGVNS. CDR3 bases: TGTGCCAGCAGTGCCTCCCCAGACAGAAAAACCTCTAATGAAAAACTGTTTTTT. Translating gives CASSASPDRKTSNEKLFF.

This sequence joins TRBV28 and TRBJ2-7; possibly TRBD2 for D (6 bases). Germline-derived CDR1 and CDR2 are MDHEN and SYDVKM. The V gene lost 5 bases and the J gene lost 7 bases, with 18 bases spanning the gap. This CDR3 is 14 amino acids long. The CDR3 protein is CASSRPDYAPEQYF. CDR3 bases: TGTGCCAGCAGTCGACCGGACTACGCCCCTGAGCAGTACTTC.

The DNA of the CDR3 is TGCAGCGTTGTGGCGGAGCCTCACGTGGCGTACGAGCAGTACTTC. It specifies CSVVAEPHVAYEQYF. The chain couples TRBV29-1 to TRBJ2-7, with no clear D. Trimming shortened V by 4 bases and J by 4 bases, and 20 bases separated the two germline ends. CDR1 and CDR2 (germline): SQVTM, ANQGSEA. This CDR3 has 15 residues.

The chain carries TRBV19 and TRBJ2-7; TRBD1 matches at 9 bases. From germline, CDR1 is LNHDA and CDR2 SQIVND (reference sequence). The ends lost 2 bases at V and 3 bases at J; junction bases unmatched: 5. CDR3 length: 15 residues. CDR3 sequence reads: CASSITGGEFYEQYF. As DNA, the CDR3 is TGTGCCAGTAGTATAACAGGGGGCGAGTTCTACGAGCAGTACTTC. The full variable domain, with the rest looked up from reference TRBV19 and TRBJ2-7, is DGGITQSPKYLFRKEGQNVTLSCEQNLNHDAMYWYRQDPGQGLRLIYYSQIVNDFQKGDIAEGYSVSREKKESFPLTVTSAQKNPTAFYLCASSITGGEFYEQYFGPGTRLTVT.

CDR3 protein: CASSLARGGYTF. In DNA, the CDR3 is TGTGCCAGCAGCTTAGCGCGCGGTGGCTACACCTTC. V gene TRBV7-6 combines with J gene TRBJ1-2; D remains ambiguous. V dropped 0 bases and J dropped 7 bases, with 6 bases sitting between them. This CDR3 spans 12 amino acids. Germline CDR1 and CDR2: SGHVS and FNYEAQ.

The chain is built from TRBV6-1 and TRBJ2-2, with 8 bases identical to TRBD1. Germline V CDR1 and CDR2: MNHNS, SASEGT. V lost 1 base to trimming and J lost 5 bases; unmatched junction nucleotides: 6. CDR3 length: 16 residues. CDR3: CASSEEGTGGTGELFF. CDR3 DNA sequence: TGTGCCAGCAGTGAAGAGGGAACAGGGGGAACCGGGGAGCTGTTTTTT.

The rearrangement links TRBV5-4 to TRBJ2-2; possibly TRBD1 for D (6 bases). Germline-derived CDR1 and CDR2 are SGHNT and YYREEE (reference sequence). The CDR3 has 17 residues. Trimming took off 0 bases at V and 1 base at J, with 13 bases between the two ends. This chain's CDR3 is CASSLANTGMNTGELFF. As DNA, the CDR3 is TGTGCCAGCAGCTTGGCCAATACAGGGATGAACACCGGGGAGCTGTTTTTT.